One and the same sample provided the 6 T cell receptor beta chains below, sequenced in a study of blood T cell repertoires in COVID-19. TCRdb's copy holds only in-frame clones and misses some; the assay was immunoSEQ multiplex PCR. The data contain around 200,000 clones, 86% of them singletons. Input material: PBMCs or T cells enriched from blood (not recorded which). These receptors were taken from a woman in her thirties or forties with acute COVID-19.

This chain uses TRBV30 with TRBJ2-2, with TRBD2 identical over 14 bases. This CDR3 comprises 17 residues. Losses at the gene ends were 5 bases for V and 1 base for J; bases not matched to a gene: 6. CDR1 and CDR2 (germline): GTSNPN, SVGIG (reference sequence). CDR3 bases: TGTGCCTGGTTGGGACTAGCGGGGGCCCTGAACACCGGGGAGCTGTTTTTT. Encoded protein: CAWLGLAGALNTGELFF.

This chain links TRBV18 with TRBJ1-2, with D possibly matching TRBD1 (6 bases). The CDR3 runs to 14 residues. CDR1 is KGHSH, CDR2 LQKENI, per germline. The V end was cut by 6 bases, the J end by 3 bases, with 14 bases between. As DNA, the CDR3 is TGTGCCAGCTCGCCCGGACAGATTGACTATGGCTACACCTTC. Its translation: CASSPGQIDYGYTF.

The genes are TRBV5-1 and TRBJ1-2, with 9 bases that match TRBD1. Trimming cost V 3 bases and J 4 bases; bases outside gene matches: 10. This CDR3 is built from 16 residues. The germline gives CDR1 SGHRS, CDR2 YFSETQ. The CDR3 region has the DNA TGCGCCAGCAGCTCCTGGGACAGGGTAGGCATCTATGGCTACACCTTC. Its protein is CASSSWDRVGIYGYTF.

The chain recombines TRBV7-9 with TRBJ2-3; D call uncertain. Germline V gene data show CDR1 as SEHNR and CDR2 as FQNEAQ (reference sequence). There are 12 residues in the CDR3. The V end lost 5 bases, the J end lost 2 bases, and 5 bases lay between the germline ends. The CDR3 here is CASSILTDTQYF. DNA for the CDR3: TGTGCCAGCAGCATCCTCACAGATACGCAGTATTTT.

The V and J genes are TRBV20-1 and TRBJ2-1, with unresolved D. Germline V gene data show CDR1 as DFQATT and CDR2 as SNEGSKA (reference sequence). CDR3 length: 13 amino acids. V was trimmed by 3 bases and J by 6 bases, leaving 12 bases between them. The CDR3 DNA reads as TGCAGTGCTAGTTCATCCCACGGCAATGAGCAGTTCTTC. This codes for CSASSSHGNEQFF.

This clone was recorded a few times. This rearrangement joins TRBV29-1 to TRBJ1-2; 7 nucleotides align to TRBD1. V lost 7 bases and J lost 0; bases outside the gene matches: 2. The germline V gene has CDR1 SQVTM and CDR2 ANQGSEA. CDR3 size: 12 residues. CDR3 in DNA: TGCAGCGGACAGGGTTCTAACTATGGCTACACCTTC. Amino acids: CSGQGSNYGYTF. Full variable domain (remainder filled in from reference TRBV29-1 and TRBJ1-2): SAVISQKPSRDICQRGTSLTIQCQVDSQVTMMFWYRQQPGQSLTLIATANQGSEATYESGFVIDKFPISRPNLTFSTLTVSNMSPEDSSIYLCSGQGSNYGYTFGSGTRLTVV.